The source of this T cell receptor (beta chain) is a study of CD8 T cells in Susac syndrome. Sequencing of TCR beta was performed on blood CD8+ and CD4+ T cells. There are a few counts of this clonotype. RNA totalling 0.5 to 1 ug underwent reverse transcription with random hexamers. TCRdb reanalysed the immunoSEQ multiplex PCR reads using MiXCR and keeps one entry per CDR3 protein. The data contain 100,000 to 150,000 distinct CDR3 sequences, 80% of them singletons. The specimen sequenced was CD8+ T cells from PBMCs. The source of this sequence is a human donor with multiple sclerosis.

The CDR3 bases are TGCGCCAGCAGCCTGAGGACGGATGGAAACACCATATATTTT. Translated, it gives CASSLRTDGNTIYF. V usage is TRBV4-1 and J usage is TRBJ1-3; D is ambiguous. CDR1 is MGHRA, CDR2 YSYEKL, per germline. Trimming removed 4 bases at V and 3 bases at J, with 10 bases between. The CDR3 extends over 14 amino acids.